The clone carrying this T cell receptor beta chain was observed many times. V lost 5 bases and J lost 5; bases outside the gene matches: 10. CDR1 and CDR2 (germline): MDHEN, SYDVKM. The CDR3 covers 15 residues. These data originate in a study of T cells in Graves' hyperthyroidism and ophthalmopathy. Looking at the study overall: Any treatment followed the collection of peripheral blood at initial diagnosis.

The hyperthyroidism patients had all been newly diagnosed, and their disease duration was under 2 months. Their ages ranged from 18 to 65 years. PBMCs stemmed from about 9.5 ml fresh peripheral blood. RNA transcripts were the template for amplifying TCR beta CDR3 regions. TCR CDR3 underwent first-round RT-PCR with the HTBI primer set. From the multiplex PCR reads, TCRdb called clonotypes with MiXCR, one entry per CDR3 protein. The sample lists about 550,000 distinct CDR3 sequences, about a fifth seen once, with about 30% in the top ten. The V gene is TRBV28, the J gene TRBJ2-7; 9 bases match TRBD1. Sample: blood. This receptor was identified in a man aged 18 to 35 with Graves' hyperthyroidism. The CDR3 DNA reads TGTGCCAGCAGTACCCCGGGACAGGGATTCCACGAGCAGTACTTC. Translating gives CASSTPGQGFHEQYF.